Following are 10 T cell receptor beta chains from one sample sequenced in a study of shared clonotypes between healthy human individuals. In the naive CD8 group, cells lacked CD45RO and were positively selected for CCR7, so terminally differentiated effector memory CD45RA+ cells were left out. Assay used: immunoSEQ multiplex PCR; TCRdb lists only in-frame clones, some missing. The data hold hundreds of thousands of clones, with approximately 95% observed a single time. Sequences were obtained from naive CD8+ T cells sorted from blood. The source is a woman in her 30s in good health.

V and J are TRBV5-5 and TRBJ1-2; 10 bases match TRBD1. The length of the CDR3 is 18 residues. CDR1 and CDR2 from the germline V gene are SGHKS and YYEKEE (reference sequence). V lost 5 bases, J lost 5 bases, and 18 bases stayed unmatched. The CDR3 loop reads CASSYRQGALQDLYGYTF. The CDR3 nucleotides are TGTGCCAGCAGTTACCGACAGGGGGCATTACAAGACCTGTATGGCTACACCTTC.

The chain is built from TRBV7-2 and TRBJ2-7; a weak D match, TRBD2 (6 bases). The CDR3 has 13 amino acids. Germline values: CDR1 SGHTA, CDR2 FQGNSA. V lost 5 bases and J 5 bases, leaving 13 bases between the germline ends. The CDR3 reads CASSLGLVDEQYF. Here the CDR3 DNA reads TGTGCCAGCAGCCTGGGACTCGTCGACGAGCAGTACTTC.

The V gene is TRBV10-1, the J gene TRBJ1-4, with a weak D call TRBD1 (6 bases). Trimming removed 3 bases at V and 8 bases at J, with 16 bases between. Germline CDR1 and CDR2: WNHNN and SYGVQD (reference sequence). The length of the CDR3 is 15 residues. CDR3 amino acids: CASSDPDSRPEKLFF. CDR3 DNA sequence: TGCGCCAGCAGTGACCCGGACAGCCGACCAGAAAAACTGTTTTTT.

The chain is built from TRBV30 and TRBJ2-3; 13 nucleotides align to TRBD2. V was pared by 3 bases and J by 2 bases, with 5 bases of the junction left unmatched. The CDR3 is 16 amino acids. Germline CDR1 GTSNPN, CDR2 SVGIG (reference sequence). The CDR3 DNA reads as TGTGCCTGGAGCCCCGGACTAGCGGGGGTCACAGATACGCAGTATTTT. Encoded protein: CAWSPGLAGVTDTQYF.

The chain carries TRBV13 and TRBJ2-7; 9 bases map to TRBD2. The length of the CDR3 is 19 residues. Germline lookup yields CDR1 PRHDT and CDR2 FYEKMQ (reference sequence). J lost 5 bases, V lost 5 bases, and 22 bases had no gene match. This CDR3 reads CASSLGGGSPSGTVDEQYF. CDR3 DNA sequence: TGTGCCAGCAGCCTCGGGGGGGGCAGCCCTAGCGGGACCGTCGACGAGCAGTACTTC.

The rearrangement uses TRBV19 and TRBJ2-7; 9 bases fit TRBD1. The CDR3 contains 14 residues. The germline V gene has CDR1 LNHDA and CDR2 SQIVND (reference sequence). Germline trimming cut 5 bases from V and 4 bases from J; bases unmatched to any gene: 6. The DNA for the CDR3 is TGTGCCAGTAGTGTTGGACAGGGGACATACGAGCAGTACTTC. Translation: CASSVGQGTYEQYF.

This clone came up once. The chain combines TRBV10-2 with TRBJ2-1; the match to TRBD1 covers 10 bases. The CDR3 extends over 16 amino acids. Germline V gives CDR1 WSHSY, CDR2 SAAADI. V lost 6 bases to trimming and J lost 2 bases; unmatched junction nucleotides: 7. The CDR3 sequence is CASSTRQGAPYNEQFF. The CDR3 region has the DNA TGCGCCAGCAGCACGAGACAGGGGGCCCCCTACAATGAGCAGTTCTTC.

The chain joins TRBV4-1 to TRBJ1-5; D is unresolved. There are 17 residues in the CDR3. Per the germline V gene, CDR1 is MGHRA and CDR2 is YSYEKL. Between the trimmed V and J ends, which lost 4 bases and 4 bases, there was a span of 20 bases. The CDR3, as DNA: TGCGCCAGCAGCCTGGTATCCGGATCAGACGGAAATCAGCCCCAGCATTTT. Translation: CASSLVSGSDGNQPQHF.

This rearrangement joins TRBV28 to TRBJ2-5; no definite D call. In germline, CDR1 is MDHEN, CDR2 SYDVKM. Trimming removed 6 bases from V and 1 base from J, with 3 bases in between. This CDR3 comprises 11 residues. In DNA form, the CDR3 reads TGTGCCAGCAGCCTCCAAGAGACCCAGTACTTC. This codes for CASSLQETQYF.

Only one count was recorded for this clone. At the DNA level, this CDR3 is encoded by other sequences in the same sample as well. The CDR3 nucleotides are TGTGCCAGCAGCCCCGGGCAAGGATACGAGCAGTACTTC. Encoded protein: CASSPGQGYEQYF. The J gene is TRBJ2-7, the V gene TRBV11-2; D remains unclear. Germline loops: CDR1 SGHAT, CDR2 FQNNGV. V was trimmed by 5 bases and J by 4 bases, leaving 12 bases between them. CDR3 length: 13 amino acids. Using reference TRBV11-2 and TRBJ2-7 for the parts outside the CDR3, the full variable domain is EAGVAQSPRYKIIEKRQSVAFWCNPISGHATLYWYQQILGQGPKLLIQFQNNGVVDDSQLPKDRFSAERLKGVDSTLKIQPAKLEDSAVYLCASSPGQGYEQYFGPGTRLTVT.